These 30 T cell receptor beta chains originate from one sample sequenced in a study of shared clonotypes between healthy human individuals (dated by TCRdb to 2020 to 2022). The library was produced with the immunoSEQ multiplex PCR assay. In TCRdb, the immuneACCESS table is reduced to in-frame sequences with V and J assigned. These tables do not hold every clone; where another copy was compared, an unresolved V gene accounts for under half, and the others remain unexplained. The sample table records around 700,000 clones; around 74% of these occur just once. 1.5% to 2% of the sample rests with the top ten. The source material was memory CD4+ T cells sorted from blood. The cell subset or site tag for this specimen amounts to: CD45RA-negative fraction. These receptors came from a woman under 40 in good health.

This clone has a count of ten or more. The rearrangement joins TRBV6-1 to TRBJ1-2, with 7 nucleotides matching TRBD1. The CDR3 spans 13 residues. Germline V gene lookup returns CDR1 MNHNS and CDR2 SASEGT. After removal of 9 bases from V and 4 bases from J, the junction contained 8 bases not matched to a gene. CDR3 in amino acids: CASDVDRVYGYTF. Here the CDR3 DNA reads TGTGCCAGTGACGTCGACAGGGTCTATGGCTACACCTTC.

The chain recombines TRBV21-1 with TRBJ1-3; the D segment call TRBD1 is taken from the table without a DNA check. TRBV21-1 has pseudogene status. The CDR3 loop spans 20 amino acids. This CDR3 reads CASWLEGQLVWSSSGNTIYF. The CDR3 DNA reads TGTGCCAGTTGGTTAGAGGGACAGCTTGTTTGGAGTAGCTCTGGAAACACCATATATTTT.

A note on this clone: The same CDR3 also results from other DNA sequences found in this sample. The gene calls are TRBV5-1 and TRBJ2-1, with a tentative D call TRBD2 (6 bases). CDR3 length: 15 amino acids. Germline CDR1 is SGHRS and CDR2 is YFSETQ. Trimming stripped 4 bases from V and 0 bases from J, with 11 bases between. The CDR3 region is CASSLASGSYNEQFF. The DNA of the CDR3 is TGCGCCAGCAGCCTAGCGTCCGGCTCCTACAATGAGCAGTTCTTC.

This chain uses TRBV11-3 with TRBJ2-7; 9 positions match TRBD2. The CDR3 sequence is 15 residues long. Germline values: CDR1 SGHNT, CDR2 YENEEA. After removal of 5 bases from V and 5 bases from J, the junction contained 10 bases not matched to a gene. CDR3 nucleotides: TGTGCCAGCAGCCAAGACGTGTCTAGCGGGAACGAGCAGTACTTC. Translation: CASSQDVSSGNEQYF.

In this sample, this clone turned up once. The CDR3 DNA reads as TGTGCCAGCAACAGGGGGCATAGCAATCAGCCCCAGCATTTT. Residues: CASNRGHSNQPQHF. The chain uses TRBV6-1 and TRBJ1-5, with 9 nucleotides matching TRBD1. V shed 7 bases and J 0 bases; nucleotides not matched to a gene: 1. Germline assignment: CDR1 MNHNS and CDR2 SASEGT. CDR3 size: 14 residues.

This clone was counted a single time. The V gene is TRBV29-1, the J gene TRBJ2-5, with 8 bases identical to TRBD1. V lost 6 bases, J lost 2 bases, and 2 bases stayed unmatched. The CDR3 totals 12 residues. From germline, CDR1 is SQVTM and CDR2 ANQGSEA. DNA for the CDR3: TGCAGCGTGGGGACAGGTCAAGAGACCCAGTACTTC. It translates to CSVGTGQETQYF.

This chain uses TRBV7-9 with TRBJ1-1; no definite D call. The germline CDR1 and CDR2 sequences are SEHNR and FQNEAQ (reference sequence). The CDR3 extends over 14 amino acids. V gave up 6 bases and J gave up 1 base, with 12 bases separating them. CDR3 DNA: TGTGCCAGCAGTCCCGGAGACAAGAACACTGAAGCTTTCTTT. Translating gives CASSPGDKNTEAFF.

This clone was picked up a small number of times. The V and J genes are TRBV9 and TRBJ2-3; tentative D call: TRBD1 (5 bases). The germline CDR1 and CDR2 sequences are SGDLS and YYNGEE. The V end was cut by 1 base, the J end by 0 bases, with 18 bases between. The CDR3 spans 18 residues. The CDR3 sequence: CASSVSHGGAGSTDTQYF. DNA of the CDR3: TGTGCCAGCAGCGTATCCCACGGTGGGGCAGGTAGCACAGATACGCAGTATTTT.

This clone was seen a handful of times. CDR3 in amino acids: CASSPVLGTGDEKLFF. The CDR3 DNA reads TGTGCCAGCAGCCCTGTATTGGGGACAGGGGATGAAAAACTGTTTTTT. This chain joins TRBV7-9 and TRBJ1-4; TRBD1 aligns across 10 bases. This CDR3 is 16 amino acids long. J lost 6 bases, V lost 5 bases, and 9 bases had no gene match. CDR1 and CDR2 (germline): SEHNR, FQNEAQ (reference sequence).

The chain combines TRBV9 with TRBJ2-3; D is perhaps TRBD2 (5 bases). The length of the CDR3 is 14 residues. Germline CDR1 reads SGDLS; CDR2 reads YYNGEE. Trimming removed 1 base from V and 1 base from J, with 7 bases in between. The CDR3 coding sequence is TGTGCCAGCAGCGTACAGAGGGGCACAGATACGCAGTATTTT. Translating it yields CASSVQRGTDTQYF.

CDR3 protein: CASSAGQGTSNTEAFF. As DNA, the CDR3 is TGCGCCAGCAGCGCCGGACAGGGGACTTCGAACACTGAAGCTTTCTTT. The chain has TRBV5-1 and TRBJ1-1; 9 bases agree with TRBD1. The CDR3 is 16 residues long. V dropped 4 bases and J dropped 1; count of bases not matched to a gene: 8. Germline CDR1 is SGHRS and CDR2 is YFSETQ.

V usage is TRBV7-2 and J usage is TRBJ1-2; D not certain. CDR1 and CDR2 (germline): SGHTA, FQGNSA. Deletions cut 5 bases from V and 8 bases from J, with 15 bases between. This CDR3 has 13 residues. The CDR3 DNA sequence: TGTGCCAGCAGCCAAACTACTCTTCAAGGCTACACCTTC. It specifies CASSQTTLQGYTF.

V gene TRBV27 combines with J gene TRBJ1-5; TRBD1 might be the D (6 bases). Between the trimmed V and J ends, which lost 6 bases and 3 bases, there was a span of 15 bases. The CDR3 spans 15 residues. In germline, CDR1 is MNHEY, CDR2 SMNVEV (reference sequence). The CDR3: CASRPEGGFNQPQHF. In nucleotides, the CDR3 is TGTGCCAGCAGACCCGAAGGGGGTTTCAATCAGCCCCAGCATTTT.

V usage is TRBV30 and J usage is TRBJ1-1; tentatively, D is TRBD1 (6 bases). This CDR3 has 13 residues. Trimming removed 3 bases from V and 3 bases from J, with 11 bases in between. The germline CDR1 and CDR2 sequences are GTSNPN and SVGIG (reference sequence). Here the CDR3 DNA reads TGTGCCTGGAGAACCACAGGGTACACTGAAGCTTTCTTT. It is translated as CAWRTTGYTEAFF.

V usage is TRBV6-1 and J usage is TRBJ2-7; D is perhaps TRBD1 or TRBD2 (5 bases each). V dropped 4 bases and J dropped 0 bases, with 13 bases sitting between them. Germline CDR1 MNHNS, CDR2 SASEGT. CDR3 size: 15 residues. The CDR3, as DNA: TGTGCCAGCAGTGGGGACGGATACAGCTCCTACGAGCAGTACTTC. It codes for CASSGDGYSSYEQYF.

V usage is TRBV6-4 and J usage is TRBJ2-1, with a tentative D call TRBD1 (5 bases). CDR1 is MRHNA, CDR2 SNTAGT, per germline. V shed 0 bases and J shed 7 bases, with 13 bases lying between them. This CDR3 contains 15 residues. CDR3 in DNA: TGTGCCAGCAGTGACTCAGGGGTCCAAGGGAATGAGCAGTTCTTC. It encodes CASSDSGVQGNEQFF.

The chain combines TRBV5-1 with TRBJ2-1; D unclear. V shed 5 bases and J shed 0 bases, with 9 bases lying between them. The CDR3 extends over 14 amino acids. From germline, CDR1 is SGHRS and CDR2 YFSETQ. The CDR3: CASRSTTSYNEQFF. Here the CDR3 DNA reads TGCGCCAGCAGGTCCACAACCTCCTACAATGAGCAGTTCTTC.

This chain connects TRBV5-1 to TRBJ1-1, with TRBD1 as a possible D gene (6 bases). Germline CDR1 SGHRS, CDR2 YFSETQ. V was trimmed by 2 bases and J by 3 bases, leaving 14 bases between them. The CDR3 spans 15 residues. This CDR3 reads CASSFRGSADTEAFF. The DNA of the CDR3 is TGCGCCAGCAGCTTCAGGGGATCAGCGGACACTGAAGCTTTCTTT.

This clone was seen only a few times. This rearrangement joins TRBV12-2 to TRBJ2-3; no DNA check was done on the table's D call, TRBD2. TRBV12-2 is a listed pseudogene. This CDR3 spans 17 amino acids. For the CDR3, the DNA is TGTGCAAGTCGCTTTACTAGATATGCTAGCGGCACAGATACGCAGTATTTT. Translation gives CASRFTRYASGTDTQYF.

V gene TRBV4-2 combines with J gene TRBJ1-5; D is uncertain. The CDR3 spans 16 residues. V lost 0 bases and J 2 bases, leaving 11 bases between the germline ends. CDR1 is LGHNA, CDR2 YNFKEQ, per germline. CDR3 bases: TGTGCCAGCAGCCAAGATTGGCGGGTGGGCAATCAGCCCCAGCATTTT. Translation gives CASSQDWRVGNQPQHF.

This clone was recorded at least ten times. V usage is TRBV11-1 and J usage is TRBJ1-1; tentative D call: TRBD1 (5 bases). Germline assignment: CDR1 SGHAT and CDR2 FQDESV (reference sequence). The length of the CDR3 is 14 residues. V lost 2 bases and J 6 bases, leaving 13 bases between the germline ends. CDR3 nucleotide sequence: TGTGCCAGCAGCTTATCTCTAGGGACCGCTGAAGCTTTCTTT. Protein: CASSLSLGTAEAFF.

The rearrangement uses TRBV10-3 and TRBJ1-4; D uncertain. The germline CDR1 and CDR2 sequences are ENHRY and SYGVKD. The CDR3 sequence is 13 residues long. Trimming shortened V by 5 bases and J by 8 bases, and 12 bases separated the two germline ends. The CDR3 here is CAISREAREKLFF. CDR3 in DNA: TGTGCCATCAGTCGTGAGGCCCGGGAAAAACTGTTTTTT.

Only a few counts were recorded for this clone. This chain joins TRBV7-9 and TRBJ2-5, with 7 bases matching TRBD1. Trimming removed 5 bases from V and 2 bases from J; junction bases left unmatched: 5. In germline, CDR1 is SEHNR, CDR2 FQNEAQ (reference sequence). CDR3 length: 14 residues. This CDR3 reads CASSRQGRQETQYF. The CDR3, as DNA: TGTGCCAGCAGCCGACAGGGCCGGCAAGAGACCCAGTACTTC.

The chain recombines TRBV19 with TRBJ1-5, with a tentative D call TRBD1 (6 bases). V lost 4 bases, J lost 7 bases, and 14 bases lay in between. CDR1 is LNHDA, CDR2 SQIVND, per germline (reference sequence). This CDR3 has 14 amino acids. The CDR3 DNA reads as TGTGCCAGTAGTACCCGGGACATAGGACAGCCCCAGCATTTT. Its translation is CASSTRDIGQPQHF.

CDR3 sequence (DNA): TGCAGCGTGCAAACCCCCAGGGGAGTCCCTAATGTGGGAGATACGCAGTATTTT. As protein: CSVQTPRGVPNVGDTQYF. The chain recombines TRBV29-1 with TRBJ2-3, with D tentatively TRBD1 (6 bases). The CDR3 is 18 amino acids. CDR1 and CDR2 (germline): SQVTM, ANQGSEA. V shed 6 bases and J shed 5 bases, with 30 bases lying between them.

This sequence joins TRBV19 and TRBJ1-2; D is uncertain. Trimming shortened V by 7 bases and J by 6 bases, and 18 bases separated the two germline ends. This CDR3 region has 14 residues. Per germline, CDR1 LNHDA and CDR2 SQIVND (reference sequence). CDR3 sequence (DNA): TGTGCCAGTAATTCTAGGCAGGCCCGGCATGGCTACACCTTC. It codes for CASNSRQARHGYTF.

On this clone itself: One end of the junction varies from germline; a read error may be responsible. The chain carries TRBV5-6 and TRBJ1-3; D is possibly TRBD1 (6 bases). CDR1 and CDR2 (germline): SGHDT, YYEEEE. The CDR3 is made up of 15 amino acids. CDR3 bases: TGTGCCAGCAGCTTGCTGGGGGCCCCCACAACTTCAATAAATTTT. It is translated as CASSLLGAPTTSINF.

J is TRBJ2-7 and V is TRBV30, with 7 bases aligning to TRBD1. The germline V gene has CDR1 GTSNPN and CDR2 SVGIG (reference sequence). This CDR3 has 14 residues. The trim removed 0 bases at V and 2 bases at J, leaving 4 bases unmatched. CDR3 protein: CAWSVRTGAYEQYF. Here the CDR3 DNA reads TGTGCCTGGAGTGTACGTACAGGGGCCTACGAGCAGTACTTC.

The rearrangement uses TRBV2 and TRBJ1-5; D is undetermined. Germline CDR1 and CDR2: SNHLY and FYNNEI. V lost 3 bases and J 5 bases, leaving 5 bases between the germline ends. This CDR3 spans 12 amino acids. CDR3 in DNA: TGTGCCAGCAGTGACGGGGATCAGCCCCAGCATTTT. This encodes CASSDGDQPQHF.

DNA of the CDR3: TGTGCCAGCAGCTTAGGACGCCAGGTTGGCGCCGGGGAGCTGTTTTTT. Translation gives CASSLGRQVGAGELFF. The J gene is TRBJ2-2, the V gene TRBV11-2, with D uncertain. V lost 1 base and J 6 bases, leaving 15 bases between the germline ends. This CDR3 has 16 residues. CDR1 SGHAT and CDR2 FQNNGV come from the germline V gene.